The TCR beta chain under discussion was sequenced for a study of blood T cell repertoires in COVID-19. Study-wide context: Samples representing acute and convalescent COVID-19 were sourced from the United States, Italy and Spain.

V shed 1 base, J shed 6 bases, and the junction held 6 bases outside the gene matches. This CDR3 contains 15 residues. CDR1 is SGHRS, CDR2 YFSETQ, per germline. Using immunoSEQ multiplex PCR, the repertoire was profiled, and TCRdb retains in-frame clones only, with some absent. The table shows about 160,000 clones, with roughly 79% occurring only once. Sequences were obtained from peripheral blood. This TCR came from a woman older than 75 with acute or convalescent COVID-19. The chain recombines TRBV5-1 with TRBJ2-2, with TRBD2 matching over 7 bases. As DNA, the CDR3 is TGCGCCAGCAGCTTGACGGCGGGAGATCCCGGGGAGCTGTTTTTT. It is translated as CASSLTAGDPGELFF.